These T cell receptor beta chains were read from a single sample in a study of OX40 agonist ivuxolimab in advanced cancers. Clones were sequenced by immunoSEQ multiplex PCR, and TCRdb holds only the in-frame ones, with some missing. The repertoire holds 70,000 or so clones, with more than 75% as singletons. Sequences were derived from CD4+ or CD8+ T cells sorted from blood, sampled in a trial of the OX40 agonist ivuxolimab. The receptors shown here come from an adult with an advanced solid tumor such as melanoma, head and neck, liver or kidney cancer. CDR3s include the opening cysteine and the closing phenylalanine or tryptophan. Each record gives: CDR3 length, clone size, V gene, CDR3 protein. Only part of the rows carry a size: once, few, many, or a class if the clone is expanded.

15,.,TRBV5-4,CASSFSTGENTEAFF
14,.,TRBV14,CASSQAAQFYGYTF
12,many,TRBV2,CASKASGYEQYF
16,once,TRBV27,CASTLPGRYYNSPLHF
15,few,TRBV7-3,CASSLSGGLVDEQFF
14,.,TRBV25-1,CASRDKTGPYGYTF
14,once,TRBV7-9,CASSQPTANYGYTF
15,.,TRBV2,CASKWGSYSNQPQHF
14,once,TRBV7-2,CASSSDRGAYEQYF
17,.,TRBV2,CASSEARGIAGGHEQYF
14,.,TRBV28,CASRGSGGTGELFF
15,.,TRBV5-4,CASSFPAGGIETQYF
13,.,TRBV4-3,CASSHGYNSPLHF
15,.,TRBV5-1,CASSFRTATQETQYF
14,.,TRBV9,CASSVGRGVAEQYF
15,.,TRBV5-1,CASSPVAGSADTQYF
15,.,TRBV5-1,CASSLVGFSEETQYF
14,.,TRBV6-6,CASSRNRFSYEQYF
12,.,TRBV19,CASSIGGNEQFF
19,.,TRBV5-1,CASSLERGTGSSGANVLTF
17,.,TRBV7-9,CASSPGLAGGNTDTQYF
13,.,TRBV11-2,CASSLDLLAEAFF
14,.,TRBV15,CATSTRSGNSPLHF
15,.,TRBV9,CASSEGGAPLNEQYF
15,once,TRBV7-8,CASSLRDRGAYGYTF
16,.,TRBV5-1,CASSPGQGTLNEKLFF
15,once,TRBV30,CAWRSVLNSNTEAFF
16,few,TRBV27,CASSLFIGTGGSPLHF
15,.,TRBV18,CASSPIQGQITEAFF
12,.,TRBV5-4,CASSSGGYEQYF
13,once,TRBV7-9,CASSLGSYNEQFF
14,.,TRBV27,CASSLPGPSYEQYF
15,.,TRBV6-5,CASSNNWDSTDTQYF
15,.,TRBV7-2,CASSRTTGSSYEQYF
14,.,TRBV4-2,CASSPRQGLGIQYF
16,.,TRBV4-1,CASSQSGPFLNYGYTF
15,few,TRBV30,CAWKGLLGQQETQYF
15,.,TRBV4-3,CASSQGSGVGYEQYF
14,.,TRBV27,CASSFGSGANVLTF
16,.,TRBV7-8,CASSLAGGAGGTEAFF
15,.,TRBV10-3,CAISGGQNMNTEAFF
14,.,TRBV9,CASSPRTRSYEQYF
16,.,TRBV5-1,CASSLAKTVSSYEQYF
14,.,TRBV7-2,CASSSTGVRYGYTF
12,few,TRBV15,CATSRVEETQYF
12,.,TRBV2,CASREYQETQYF
13,.,TRBV7-2,CASSLEGVETQYF
17,few,TRBV7-9,CASSLFIAGGPGNEQFF
12,.,TRBV5-4,CASSSVGQPQHF
14,.,TRBV5-1,CASSFGQGNEKLFF
13,few,TRBV2,CATRQTLNTEAFF
14,.,TRBV30,CAWSVPGGTDTQYF
12,.,TRBV5-1,CASSSGMFGYTF
15,.,TRBV2,CASSEELGGNTEAFF
14,.,TRBV14,CASSQGTIYNEQFF
15,.,TRBV19,CASRGRQFDVETQYF
15,once,TRBV10-3,CAISEFSGAAYGYTF
14,.,TRBV28,CASSFRSGYYEQYF